This T cell receptor (beta chain) was captured by sequencing in a study of blood T cell repertoires in COVID-19 (dated by TCRdb to 2018 to 2020). About the investigation overall: The collaborator samples originated in the United States, Italy and Spain and spanned the acute and convalescent phases of COVID-19. Subjects who had been exposed to COVID-19, were actively infected with it, or had recovered from it provided the deeply sampled blood TCRbeta repertoires that made up the dataset. Where available, HLA class I and class II types were obtained from metadata supplied by the sample provider rather than from assay-based typing. The repertoires were released in a freely available public database intended as a resource for research on the immune response to SARS-CoV-2. Sample metadata almost always included a de-identified subject ID, COVID-19 status, age in years and sex. The material from the prospective study consisted of cDNA or gDNA derived from T cells, B-cell-depleted T cells, or PBMCs. Samples came from the ongoing ImmuneRACE study (first 160 participants) plus 1,254 subjects from 6 global collaborators.

What the authors observed across the whole study: Clinical and demographic metadata were provided uncurated, with the amount varying by source and participant.

The immunoSEQ Assay, a bias-controlled multiplex PCR, was used to amplify TCRbeta CDR3 regions from genomic DNA. In the paper's pipeline: The number of nucleated cells in each sample was estimated from the amplification of reference gene primers within the assay. To quantify the absolute abundance of each unique TCRbeta CDR3 rearrangement, sequence reads were collapsed and filtered. For each sample, productive Simpson clonality was calculated as the square root of Simpson's diversity index across productive rearrangements. Imported from immuneACCESS, the table was reduced by TCRdb to in-frame sequences with V and J called. These copies leave out some clones; in studies compared against another copy, an unresolved V gene accounts for under half, and the cause of the remainder is not known. That table gives V, J and clone size, and the DNA gave D and trimming. The sample has 95,000 to 150,000 clones on record, 85% to 90% of them singletons. The leading ten clones occupy around 0.81% of the sample.

The sample holds one count of this clone. Its specific antigen is unknown. Per-base quality was not reported, and no clone a single base away is much larger than it. Each collaborating institution followed its own protocols to collect whole blood in K2EDTA tubes. For TCRbeta analysis, collaborators shipped samples in one of three forms: frozen whole blood, isolated PBMCs, or DNA extracted from either of those sample types. The sample was peripheral blood. The origin of this receptor is a woman between 45 and 65 years old with active or convalescent COVID-19.

The CDR3 in this case is CASSSRTGSGNTIYF. The DNA sequence is as follows: TGTGCCAGCAGCTCCCGGACAGGGAGTGGAAACACCATATATTTT. The sequence is built from TRBV11-2 and TRBJ1-3; 8 central nucleotides agree with TRBD1. From the cysteine through the phenylalanine, the CDR3 covers 15 amino acids. This entry keeps only the CDR3 DNA: 45 bases, framed from base 1. The germline V gene specifies SGHAT as CDR1 and FQNNGV as CDR2. V trim: 4 bases; J trim: 3 bases; unmatched bases: 5.